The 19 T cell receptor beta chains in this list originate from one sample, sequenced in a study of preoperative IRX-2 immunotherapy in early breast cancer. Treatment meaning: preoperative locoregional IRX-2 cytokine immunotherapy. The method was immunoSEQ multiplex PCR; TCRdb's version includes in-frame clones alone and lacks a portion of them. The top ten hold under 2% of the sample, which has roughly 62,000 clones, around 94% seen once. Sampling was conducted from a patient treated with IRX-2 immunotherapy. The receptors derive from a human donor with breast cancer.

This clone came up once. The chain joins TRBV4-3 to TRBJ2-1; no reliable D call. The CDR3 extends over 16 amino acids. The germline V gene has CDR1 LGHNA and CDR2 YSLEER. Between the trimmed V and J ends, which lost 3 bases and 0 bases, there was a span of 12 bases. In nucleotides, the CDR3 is TGCGCCAGCAGCCAGGAGTATCGGAGCTCCTACAATGAGCAGTTCTTC. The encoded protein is CASSQEYRSSYNEQFF.

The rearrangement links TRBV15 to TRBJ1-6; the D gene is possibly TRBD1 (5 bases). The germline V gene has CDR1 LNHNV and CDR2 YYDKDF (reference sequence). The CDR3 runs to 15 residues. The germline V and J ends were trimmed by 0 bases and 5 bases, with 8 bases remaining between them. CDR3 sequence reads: CATSREGGDNSPLHF. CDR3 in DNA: TGTGCCACCAGCAGAGAGGGGGGAGATAATTCACCCCTCCACTTT.

CDR3 bases: TGTGCCAGCAGCCGGGAGATGAACACTGAAGCTTTCTTT. The encoded protein is CASSREMNTEAFF. V usage is TRBV7-2 and J usage is TRBJ1-1; no clear D gene. Germline lookup yields CDR1 SGHTA and CDR2 FQGNSA. The CDR3 spans 13 residues. Trimming stripped 5 bases from V and 0 bases from J, with 7 bases between.

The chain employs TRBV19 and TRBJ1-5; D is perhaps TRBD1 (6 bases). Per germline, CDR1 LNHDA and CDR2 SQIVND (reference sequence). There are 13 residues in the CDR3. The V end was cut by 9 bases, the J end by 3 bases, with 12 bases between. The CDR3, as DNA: TGTGCCAGCAAGGGACAAGACAATCAGCCCCAGCATTTT. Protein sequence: CASKGQDNQPQHF. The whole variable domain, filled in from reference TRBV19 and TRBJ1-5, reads DGGITQSPKYLFRKEGQNVTLSCEQNLNHDAMYWYRQDPGQGLRLIYYSQIVNDFQKGDIAEGYSVSREKKESFPLTVTSAQKNPTAFYLCASKGQDNQPQHFGDGTRLSIL.

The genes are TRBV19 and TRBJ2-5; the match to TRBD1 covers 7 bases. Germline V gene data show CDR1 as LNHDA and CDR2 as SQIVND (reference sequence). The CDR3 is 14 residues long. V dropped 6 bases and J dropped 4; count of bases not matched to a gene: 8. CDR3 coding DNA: TGTGCCAGTAGCACAGGGGTTGGAATAGAGACCCAGTACTTC. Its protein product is CASSTGVGIETQYF.

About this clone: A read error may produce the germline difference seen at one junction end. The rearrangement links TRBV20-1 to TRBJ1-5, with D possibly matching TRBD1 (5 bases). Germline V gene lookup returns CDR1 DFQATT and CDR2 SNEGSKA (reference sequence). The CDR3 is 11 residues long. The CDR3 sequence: CSARTGSRAGF. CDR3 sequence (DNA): TGCAGTGCTAGAACCGGGTCCAGGGCGGGGTTT.

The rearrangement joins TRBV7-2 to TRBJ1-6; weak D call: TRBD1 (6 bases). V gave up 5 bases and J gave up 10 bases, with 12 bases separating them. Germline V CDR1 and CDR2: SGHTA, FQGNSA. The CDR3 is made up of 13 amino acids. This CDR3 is CASSPYRDSPLHF. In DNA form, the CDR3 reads TGTGCCAGCAGCCCTTACAGGGACTCACCCCTCCACTTT. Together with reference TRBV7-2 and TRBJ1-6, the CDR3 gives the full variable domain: GAGVSQSPSNKVTEKGKDVELRCDPISGHTALYWYRQSLGQGLEFLIYFQGNSAPDKSGLPSDRFSAERTGGSVSTLTIQRTQQEDSAVYLCASSPYRDSPLHFGNGTRLTVT.

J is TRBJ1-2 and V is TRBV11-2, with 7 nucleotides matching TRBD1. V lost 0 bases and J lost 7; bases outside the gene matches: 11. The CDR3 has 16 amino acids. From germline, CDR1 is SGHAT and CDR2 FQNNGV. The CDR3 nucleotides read TGTGCCAGCAGCTTAGAGGGGACAGTCCTTAGTCGTGGCTACACCTTC. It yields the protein CASSLEGTVLSRGYTF.

The CDR3 sequence is CASSLEPGQPYNEQFF. The CDR3 DNA sequence: TGTGCCAGTAGTCTGGAACCGGGACAGCCATACAATGAGCAGTTCTTC. The genes are TRBV19 and TRBJ2-1; 7 nucleotides match TRBD1. Germline V gives CDR1 LNHDA, CDR2 SQIVND (reference sequence). This CDR3 is 16 amino acids long. J lost 4 bases, V lost 5 bases, and 11 bases had no gene match.

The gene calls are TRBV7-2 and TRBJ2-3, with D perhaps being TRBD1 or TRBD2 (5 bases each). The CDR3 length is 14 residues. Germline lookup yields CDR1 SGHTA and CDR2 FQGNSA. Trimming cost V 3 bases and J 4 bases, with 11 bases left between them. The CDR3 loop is CASSFTGTADTQYF. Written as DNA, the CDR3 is TGTGCCAGCAGCTTCACCGGGACGGCAGATACGCAGTATTTT.

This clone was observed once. The CDR3 is CATGLAGGPRDEQFF. The DNA for the CDR3 is TGTGCCACCGGACTAGCGGGGGGGCCTAGAGATGAGCAGTTCTTC. The V gene is TRBV25-1, the J gene TRBJ2-1, with 15 bases identical to TRBD2. J was trimmed by 8 bases and V by 10 bases; bases with no gene match: 9. There are 15 residues in the CDR3. CDR1 and CDR2 (germline): MGHDK, SYGVNS. Variable domain in full (rest from reference TRBV25-1 and TRBJ2-1): EADIYQTPRYLVIGTGKKITLECSQTMGHDKMYWYQQDPGMELHLIHYSYGVNSTEKGDLSSESTVSRIRTEHFPLTLESARPSHTSQYLCATGLAGGPRDEQFFGPGTRLTVL.

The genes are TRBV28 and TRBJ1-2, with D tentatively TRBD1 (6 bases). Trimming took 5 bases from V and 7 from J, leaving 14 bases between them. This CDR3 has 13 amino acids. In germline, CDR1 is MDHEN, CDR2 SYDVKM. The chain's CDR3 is CASSIQGDTGYTF. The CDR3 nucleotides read TGTGCCAGCAGTATACAGGGAGATACTGGCTACACCTTC.

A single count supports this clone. The CDR3 loop is CASSLRLPTDTQYF. CDR3 sequence (DNA): TGCGCCAGCAGCCTTCGATTACCTACAGATACGCAGTATTTT. The gene calls are TRBV4-1 and TRBJ2-3; no definite D call. CDR3 length: 14 residues. With 4 bases removed from V and 3 bases from J, the gap between germline ends came to 11 bases. Germline V gene data show CDR1 as MGHRA and CDR2 as YSYEKL.

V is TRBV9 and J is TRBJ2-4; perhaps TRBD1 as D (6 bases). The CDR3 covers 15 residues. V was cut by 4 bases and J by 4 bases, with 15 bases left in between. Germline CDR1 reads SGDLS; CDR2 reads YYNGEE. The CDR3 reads CASSPRTAEKNIQYF. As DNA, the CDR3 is TGTGCCAGCAGCCCCCGGACAGCAGAAAAAAACATTCAGTACTTC.

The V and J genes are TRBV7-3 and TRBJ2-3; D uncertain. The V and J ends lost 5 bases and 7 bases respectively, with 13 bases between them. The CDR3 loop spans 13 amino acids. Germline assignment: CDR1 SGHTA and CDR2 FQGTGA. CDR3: CASSPNYWNTQYF. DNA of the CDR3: TGTGCCAGCAGCCCTAACTACTGGAATACGCAGTATTTT.

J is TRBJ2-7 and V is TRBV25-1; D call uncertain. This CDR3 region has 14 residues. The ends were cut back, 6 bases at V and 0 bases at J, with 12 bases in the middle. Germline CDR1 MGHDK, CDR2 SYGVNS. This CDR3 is CASRAVESSYEQYF. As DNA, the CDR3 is TGTGCCAGCAGAGCAGTAGAAAGCTCCTACGAGCAGTACTTC.

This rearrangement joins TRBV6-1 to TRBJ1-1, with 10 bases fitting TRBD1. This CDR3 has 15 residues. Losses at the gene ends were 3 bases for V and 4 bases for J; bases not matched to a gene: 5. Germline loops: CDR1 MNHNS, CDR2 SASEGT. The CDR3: CASSETGGVGTEAFF. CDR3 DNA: TGTGCCAGCAGTGAGACAGGGGGCGTCGGCACTGAAGCTTTCTTT.

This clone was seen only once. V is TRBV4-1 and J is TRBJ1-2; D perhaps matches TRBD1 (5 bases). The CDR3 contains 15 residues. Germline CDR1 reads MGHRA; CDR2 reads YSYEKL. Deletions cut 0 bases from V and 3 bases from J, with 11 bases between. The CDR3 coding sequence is TGCGCCAGCAGCCAAGAACCAGGGTCCTACTATGGCTACACCTTC. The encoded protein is CASSQEPGSYYGYTF.

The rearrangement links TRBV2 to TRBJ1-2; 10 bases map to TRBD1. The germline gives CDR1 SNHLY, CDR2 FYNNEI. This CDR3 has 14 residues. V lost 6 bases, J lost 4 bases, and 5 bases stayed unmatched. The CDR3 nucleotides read TGTGCCAGCAGAGGGACAGGGGCACCCTATGGCTACACCTTC. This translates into CASRGTGAPYGYTF.